A selection of T cell receptor beta chains follows, all from one sample in a study of identifying expanded T cells in peripheral blood. Assay: immunoSEQ multiplex PCR; the TCRdb copy retains only in-frame clones and omits some. The profile shows 97,000 or so clones, about 91% of them singletons. Sequenced: blood. These TCRs come from a person between 18 and 75 years old in good health. Each CDR3 is given with its conserved first and last residue. A D gene is named only where the DNA matches it firmly. Size is omitted from some rows. Given values are once, few, many or a class for expanded clones.

clone size	V gene	J gene	D gene	CDR3 protein	CDR3 DNA
NA	TRBV4-1	TRBJ1-5	NA	CASSQDIGQRQPQHF	TGCGCCAGCAGCCAAGATATAGGGCAGAGGCAGCCCCAGCATTTT
NA	TRBV14	TRBJ2-7	TRBD2	CASSRRSGGEQYF	TGTGCCAGCAGCAGACGAAGCGGGGGAGAGCAGTACTTC
NA	TRBV7-3	TRBJ2-1	TRBD1	CASSLTGDFSFSYNEQFF	TGTGCCAGCAGCCTGACAGGGGACTTTTCATTCTCCTACAATGAGCAGTTCTTC
NA	TRBV7-8	TRBJ2-3	NA	CASSLNEGTDTQYF	TGTGCCAGCAGCTTAAATGAAGGCACAGATACGCAGTATTTT
NA	TRBV10-3	TRBJ2-3	TRBD2	CAISYGGSGSDTQYF	TGTGCCATCTCTTATGGTGGTAGCGGGTCAGATACGCAGTATTTT
NA	TRBV19	TRBJ1-3	NA	CASRTPRVSGNTIYF	TGTGCCAGCAGGACCCCCCGAGTCTCTGGAAACACCATATATTTT
NA	TRBV15	TRBJ2-5	TRBD2	CATSRGAGGFRETQYF	TGTGCCACCAGCAGAGGAGCGGGAGGGTTTAGAGAGACCCAGTACTTC
NA	TRBV7-3	TRBJ2-3	NA	CASSASHGINTQYF	TGTGCCAGCAGCGCCTCACATGGAATTAATACGCAGTATTTT
NA	TRBV2	TRBJ1-5	NA	CASSAYRAENQPQHF	TGTGCCAGCAGCGCCTACAGGGCAGAGAATCAGCCCCAGCATTTT
NA	TRBV11-2	TRBJ2-7	NA	CASSMANRGEQYF	TGTGCCAGCAGCATGGCCAACCGGGGCGAGCAGTACTTC
NA	TRBV7-9	TRBJ1-1	NA	CASSLAPFTGSTEAFF	TGTGCCAGCAGCTTAGCTCCTTTTACAGGGAGCACTGAAGCTTTCTTT
NA	TRBV29-1	TRBJ2-2	TRBD2	CSVMTSETNTGELFF	TGCAGCGTAATGACTAGCGAAACGAACACCGGGGAGCTGTTTTTT
NA	TRBV5-4	TRBJ2-5	TRBD2	CASSLKLAGETQYF	TGTGCCAGCAGCTTGAAACTAGCGGGAGAGACCCAGTACTTC
NA	TRBV19	TRBJ2-6	TRBD1	CASSIRTGAGANVLTF	TGTGCCAGTAGTATTAGGACAGGGGCTGGGGCCAACGTCCTGACTTTC
NA	TRBV4-2	TRBJ1-2	TRBD1	CASSQGVPGDRFRYGYTF	TGTGCCAGCAGCCAAGGGGTCCCGGGGGACAGATTCCGCTATGGCTACACCTTC
few	TRBV6-5	TRBJ1-2	NA	CASSASGTAYGYTF	TGTGCCAGCAGTGCCTCCGGGACGGCATATGGCTACACCTTC
NA	TRBV28	TRBJ2-7	NA	CASSPQLYQSSYEQYF	TGTGCCAGCAGTCCCCAACTTTACCAGAGCTCCTACGAGCAGTACTTC
NA	TRBV7-2	TRBJ2-1	TRBD2	CASSYIAGGGNEQFF	TGTGCCAGCAGCTACATAGCGGGAGGAGGCAATGAGCAGTTCTTC
NA	TRBV4-1	TRBJ2-7	TRBD1	CASSHVGTGPYEQYF	TGCGCCAGCAGCCACGTAGGGACAGGCCCCTACGAGCAGTACTTC
NA	TRBV7-9	TRBJ2-4	NA	CASSPHADIQYF	TGTGCCAGCAGCCCTCATGCGGACATTCAGTACTTC
NA	TRBV5-1	TRBJ1-3	NA	CASSYWGGTGNTIYF	TGCGCCAGCAGCTACTGGGGAGGGACTGGAAACACCATATATTTT
NA	TRBV7-9	TRBJ2-1	NA	CASRDSINEQFF	TGTGCCAGCAGGGACTCTATAAATGAGCAGTTCTTC
NA	TRBV6-4	TRBJ1-2	NA	CASSPTLANYGYTF	TGTGCCAGCAGCCCCACGCTAGCTAACTATGGCTACACCTTC
NA	TRBV28	TRBJ1-2	TRBD1	CASSLSRDSNYGYTF	TGTGCCAGCAGTCTGTCCCGGGACAGTAACTATGGCTACACCTTC
NA	TRBV10-3	TRBJ2-5	NA	CAIRQIQAGTQYF	TGTGCCATCAGGCAGATCCAAGCGGGGACCCAGTACTTC
NA	TRBV5-1	TRBJ2-5	TRBD2	CASSLGASGEETQYF	TGCGCCAGCAGCTTGGGGGCCAGCGGGGAGGAGACCCAGTACTTC
NA	TRBV6-5	TRBJ2-5	NA	CASTGDQETQYF	TGTGCCAGCACGGGGGACCAAGAGACCCAGTACTTC
NA	TRBV2	TRBJ2-1	TRBD2	CASSTGLAAHEQFF	TGTGCCAGCAGTACTGGACTAGCGGCCCATGAGCAGTTCTTC
NA	TRBV5-1	TRBJ1-5	NA	CASSLEGTDQPQHF	TGCGCCAGCAGCTTGGAAGGGACGGATCAGCCCCAGCATTTT
NA	TRBV5-1	TRBJ1-5	NA	CASSLGEVANQPQHF	TGCGCCAGCAGCTTGGGAGAGGTCGCCAATCAGCCCCAGCATTTT
once	TRBV7-2	TRBJ1-1	NA	CASRETGNTEAFF	TGTGCCAGCAGGGAGACGGGGAACACTGAAGCTTTCTTT
NA	TRBV7-7	TRBJ2-1	TRBD2	CASSPVAGRAYNEQFF	TGTGCCAGCAGCCCAGTAGCGGGGCGCGCCTACAATGAGCAGTTCTTC
NA	TRBV4-1	TRBJ2-2	TRBD1	CASSQDLGQGATGELFF	TGCGCCAGCAGCCAAGATCTCGGACAGGGGGCGACCGGGGAGCTGTTTTTT
NA	TRBV14	TRBJ1-1	NA	CASSQDRRNTEAFF	TGTGCCAGCAGCCAAGATAGGCGGAACACTGAAGCTTTCTTT